Given below is one TCR beta chain in context. This sample is part of a study of patients and donors after allogeneic stem cell transplantation. TCRdb reanalysed the RT-PCR reads using MiXCR and keeps one entry per CDR3 protein. The sample has roughly 880,000 distinct CDR3 sequences, approximately 19% seen once. The germline V gene encodes CDR1 MGHDK and CDR2 SYGVNS. This CDR3 has 14 residues. V lost 4 bases to trimming and J lost 1 base, with 10 bases between them. Sequencing was carried out using blood, either unsorted or a sorted T cell fraction (not recorded which). The sequence derives from a human donor who was either an allogeneic HSCT recipient or a stem cell or donor lymphocyte infusion donor (not recorded which). It is not recorded whose cells these are; they may come from a transplant donor. The rearrangement joins TRBV25-1 to TRBJ1-1; D uncertain. As DNA, the CDR3 is TGTGCCAGCAGTGCCGAAAAGACGAACACTGAAGCTTTCTTT. It codes for CASSAEKTNTEAFF.